What follows are 23 T cell receptor beta chains derived from one specimen sequenced in a study of neurological immune-mediated disorders. TCRdb independently ran MiXCR on the 5' RACE reads; one entry per CDR3 protein. The sample yields around 69,000 distinct CDR3 sequences, nearly 3.5% seen once. What was sequenced was PBMCs. These receptors were collected from a man aged 35 to 55 with multiple sclerosis.

This clonotype was counted many times. The CDR3 DNA follows: TGTGCCAGCAGCCGTAGAGGGACAGGGGCCGAAGCTTTCTTT. This sequence encodes CASSRRGTGAEAFF. This chain links TRBV7-2 with TRBJ1-1; TRBD1 matches 10 bases. V was clipped by 5 bases and J by 8 bases; unmatched bases: 8. Germline values: CDR1 SGHTA, CDR2 FQGNSA. The CDR3 consists of 14 residues.

This clonotype was counted ten times or more. The V and J genes are TRBV12-3 or TRBV12-4 and TRBJ1-1, with 7 bases that match TRBD1. The junction had 3 bases not matched to a gene; V was cut back by 5 bases and J by 9 bases. This CDR3 comprises 11 residues. Here the CDR3 reads CASSLTGQAFF. The DNA for the CDR3 is TGTGCCAGCAGTCTGACAGGGCAAGCTTTCTTT.

This clonotype occurred many times. This chain links TRBV7-8 with TRBJ2-2; maybe TRBD1 (6 bases). Between the trimmed V and J ends, which lost 1 base and 6 bases, there was a span of 12 bases. The CDR3 extends over 15 amino acids. Looked up from germline, CDR1 is SGHVS and CDR2 is FQNEAQ. As DNA, the CDR3 is TGTGCCAGCAGCTTAGTTTCTGGGGGCGCCGGGGAGCTGTTTTTT. Its protein is CASSLVSGGAGELFF.

This clonotype showed up many times. The chain is built from TRBV29-1 and TRBJ2-1; 10 bases match TRBD2. Germline CDR1 is SQVTM and CDR2 is ANQGSEA. The junction had 12 bases not matched to a gene; V was cut back by 1 base and J by 3 bases. CDR3 size: 18 residues. DNA for the CDR3: TGCAGCGTTGAAGGGTTAGCGGGAGGTCGGGCGAGCTACAATGAGCAGTTCTTC. Amino acid sequence: CSVEGLAGGRASYNEQFF.

The table lists this clonotype with a count of one. This sequence may be a read error, since a much larger clone differs from it by one base. The CDR3 DNA reads as TGTGCCAGCAGCTTAGACGGCTATGGCTGCACCTTC. Translating it yields CASSLDGYGCTF. The chain recombines TRBV7-9 with TRBJ1-2; D unclear. This CDR3 spans 12 amino acids. Germline V gene sequence: CDR1 SEHNR, CDR2 FQNEAQ (reference sequence).

This clonotype was seen a handful of times. This sequence joins TRBV19 and TRBJ1-5; possibly TRBD1 for D (5 bases). V lost 7 bases, J lost 2 bases, and 15 bases lay in between. The CDR3 length is 15 residues. From germline, CDR1 is LNHDA and CDR2 SQIVND (reference sequence). The CDR3 loop is CASTPGWGGNQPQHF. As DNA, the CDR3 is TGTGCCAGTACCCCAGGCTGGGGGGGCAATCAGCCCCAGCATTTT.

Ten or more counts support this clonotype. The V gene is TRBV5-1, the J gene TRBJ1-5, with D possibly being TRBD1 (5 bases). Trimming took 4 bases from V and 0 from J, leaving 14 bases between them. The CDR3 is made up of 16 amino acids. Per germline, CDR1 SGHRS and CDR2 YFSETQ. CDR3 nucleotides: TGCGCCAGCAGCATAGGGACGGGGGATAGCAATCAGCCCCAGCATTTT. It codes for CASSIGTGDSNQPQHF.

This clonotype was seen repeatedly, ten times or more. This chain's CDR3 is CASSPHGENYGYTF. The CDR3, as DNA: TGTGCCAGCAGCCCCCATGGGGAGAACTATGGCTACACCTTC. The chain recombines TRBV9 with TRBJ1-2; the D is unclear. Deletions cut 4 bases from V and 2 bases from J, with 12 bases between. The germline V gene has CDR1 SGDLS and CDR2 YYNGEE. The CDR3 is 14 residues long.

This clonotype occurred many times. The chain carries TRBV30 and TRBJ1-2, with D possibly TRBD1 on 6 matching bases. There are 13 residues in the CDR3. In germline, CDR1 is GTSNPN, CDR2 SVGIG (reference sequence). Trimming removed 6 bases at V and 5 bases at J, with 16 bases between. The CDR3 coding sequence is TGTGCCTGTAACAGGGCCCGGGGGTATGGCTACACCTTC. Translating gives CACNRARGYGYTF.

This clonotype appeared many times. The V call is TRBV15, the J call TRBJ1-3; a possible D gene is TRBD1 (5 bases). Between the trimmed V and J ends, which lost 0 bases and 9 bases, there was a span of 18 bases. The CDR3 loop spans 16 amino acids. Germline assignment: CDR1 LNHNV and CDR2 YYDKDF (reference sequence). The CDR3 nucleotides read TGTGCCACCAGCAGAGATCTCCCGGGACTAACCCCCACCATATATTTT. Translating gives CATSRDLPGLTPTIYF.

This clonotype was observed at least ten times. The rearrangement links TRBV5-1 to TRBJ2-4, with D maybe TRBD2 (6 bases). The V gene's germline CDR1 is SGHRS and CDR2 YFSETQ. This CDR3 contains 15 residues. Trimming left V 0 bases short and J 5 bases short, with 12 bases between. Here the CDR3 DNA reads TGCGCCAGCAGCTTGGTCCCGGGAGTCGAAAACATTCAGTACTTC. Translation: CASSLVPGVENIQYF.

This clonotype occurred many times. The CDR3 sequence is CASSPRLEAADEQFF. The CDR3 region has the DNA TGTGCCAGCAGCCCACGACTAGAAGCTGCTGATGAGCAGTTCTTC. The chain carries TRBV5-6 and TRBJ2-1; a possible D gene is TRBD2 (6 bases). The CDR3 loop spans 15 amino acids. Trimming removed 4 bases from V and 8 bases from J, with 19 bases in between. Germline V CDR1 and CDR2: SGHDT, YYEEEE.

In this sample, this clonotype turned up many times. The J gene is TRBJ2-5, the V gene TRBV6-2 or TRBV6-3, with D perhaps matching TRBD1 (6 bases). The length of the CDR3 is 14 residues. Germline V gene data show CDR1 as MNHEY and CDR2 as SVGEGT. The V end was cut by 4 bases, the J end by 1 base, with 10 bases between. As DNA, the CDR3 is TGTGCCAGCAGTTCGCGGACAGTCCAAGAGACCCAGTACTTC. Translation gives CASSSRTVQETQYF.

This clonotype was counted at least ten times. The chain carries TRBV27 and TRBJ2-1, with TRBD1 matching 7 bases. Trimming at V came to 6 bases and at J to 3 bases, leaving 8 bases not matched to a gene. The CDR3 has 15 residues. In germline, CDR1 is MNHEY, CDR2 SMNVEV (reference sequence). The CDR3 DNA follows: TGTGCCAGCAGCCTACAGACAGGGTTCTACAATGAGCAGTTCTTC. As protein: CASSLQTGFYNEQFF.

In this sample, this clonotype turned up many times. The gene calls are TRBV15 and TRBJ1-5; no clear D gene. The CDR3 loop spans 12 amino acids. Per germline, CDR1 LNHNV and CDR2 YYDKDF (reference sequence). V was clipped by 8 bases and J by 7 bases, with 12 bases between them. Written as DNA, the CDR3 is TGTGCCACCGCATCAGAGGCGCAGCCCCAGCATTTT. Protein product: CATASEAQPQHF.

The chain links TRBV5-1 to TRBJ2-4, with 9 bases aligning to TRBD1. Trimming removed 0 bases from V and 8 bases from J; junction bases left unmatched: 9. Germline CDR1 and CDR2: SGHRS and YFSETQ. The CDR3 is made up of 16 amino acids. For the CDR3, the DNA is TGCGCCAGCAGCTTGGTAGGGGACAGGGATCTGGACATTCAGTACTTC. Translating gives CASSLVGDRDLDIQYF.

This clonotype has just a few counts. CDR3 loop: CSAPGLRTDTQYF. In nucleotides, the CDR3 is TGCAGTGCCCCAGGACTTCGCACAGATACGCAGTATTTT. The chain is built from TRBV20-1 and TRBJ2-3, with D maybe TRBD2 (5 bases). Trimming removed 6 bases at V and 1 base at J, with 11 bases between. This CDR3 contains 13 residues. The V gene's germline CDR1 is DFQATT and CDR2 SNEGSKA (reference sequence).

This clonotype has ten or more counts. A much larger clonotype is one base distant, so this may be a read error. The chain joins TRBV20-1 to TRBJ2-1; possible D gene TRBD1, 5 bases. Trimming took 5 bases from V and 4 from J, leaving 9 bases between them. There are 12 residues in the CDR3. Per germline, CDR1 DFQATT and CDR2 SNEGSKA (reference sequence). Written as DNA, the CDR3 is TGCAGTGCTTCCAAGGGGTACAATGAGCAGTTCTTC. Protein sequence: CSASKGYNEQFF.

Many counts were recorded for this clonotype. The chain employs TRBV20-1 and TRBJ2-1, with TRBD2 identical over 10 bases. Germline CDR1 and CDR2: DFQATT and SNEGSKA (reference sequence). The junction had 12 bases not matched to a gene; V was cut back by 7 bases and J by 0 bases. The CDR3 sequence is 17 residues long. DNA for the CDR3: TGCAGTGTCGAGGCTAGCGGGAGCCCTAGCTCCTACAATGAGCAGTTCTTC. It translates to CSVEASGSPSSYNEQFF.

With regard to this clonotype: This may be a read error: a much more frequent sequence differs by one nucleotide. The chain combines TRBV7-3 with TRBJ2-1; TRBD2 agrees at 12 bases. The CDR3 covers 15 residues. Germline CDR1 SGHTA, CDR2 FQGTGA. Losses at the gene ends were 6 bases for V and 7 bases for J; bases not matched to a gene: 7. CDR3 protein: CASSLSSGRDNEQFF. The CDR3 nucleotides read TGTGCCAGCAGTCTGTCTAGCGGGAGGGATAATGAGCAGTTCTTC.

This clonotype has ten or more counts. Its ends do not fully match the called genes, so a read error is possible. J is TRBJ1-4 and V is TRBV5-1; tentatively, D is TRBD1 (5 bases). This CDR3 has 16 residues. Germline values: CDR1 SGHRS, CDR2 YFSETQ. The CDR3 nucleotides are TGCGCCAGCAGCTCGACGGGACGAGGGTCTAATGAAAAACTTTTTTTT. Translating it yields CASSSTGRGSNEKLFF.

This clonotype showed up many times. This chain joins TRBV18 and TRBJ2-7, with D perhaps matching TRBD1 (5 bases). V lost 1 base to trimming and J lost 7 bases, with 14 bases between them. This CDR3 contains 14 residues. Germline CDR1 KGHSH, CDR2 LQKENI. The CDR3 here is CASSPLGANGEQYF. The CDR3 DNA follows: TGTGCCAGCTCACCACTAGGGGCGAATGGGGAGCAGTACTTC.

This clonotype was observed at least ten times. This chain links TRBV5-4 with TRBJ1-2, with 7 bases lining up with TRBD1. Germline V gives CDR1 SGHNT, CDR2 YYREEE (reference sequence). CDR3 length: 13 amino acids. Germline trimming cut 0 bases from V and 6 bases from J; bases unmatched to any gene: 2. In DNA form, the CDR3 reads TGTGCCAGCAGCTTGGAGGGGGCCCATGGCTACACCTTC. Residues: CASSLEGAHGYTF.